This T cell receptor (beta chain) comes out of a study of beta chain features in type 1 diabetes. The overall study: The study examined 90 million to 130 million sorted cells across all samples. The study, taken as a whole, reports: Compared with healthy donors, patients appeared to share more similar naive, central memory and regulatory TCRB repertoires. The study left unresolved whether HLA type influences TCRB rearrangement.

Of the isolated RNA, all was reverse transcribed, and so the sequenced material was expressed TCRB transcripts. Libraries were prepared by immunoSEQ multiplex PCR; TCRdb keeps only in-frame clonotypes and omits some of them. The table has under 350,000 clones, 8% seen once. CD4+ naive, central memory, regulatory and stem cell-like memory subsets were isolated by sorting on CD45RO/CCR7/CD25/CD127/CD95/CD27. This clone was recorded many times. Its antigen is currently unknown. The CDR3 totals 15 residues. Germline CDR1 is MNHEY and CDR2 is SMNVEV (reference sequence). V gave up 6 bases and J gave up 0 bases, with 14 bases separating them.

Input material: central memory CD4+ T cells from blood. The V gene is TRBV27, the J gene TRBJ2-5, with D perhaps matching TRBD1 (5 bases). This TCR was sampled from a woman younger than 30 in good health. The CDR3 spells CASRSTDPYQETQYF. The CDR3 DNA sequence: TGTGCCAGCAGATCGACAGACCCGTACCAAGAGACCCAGTACTTC.